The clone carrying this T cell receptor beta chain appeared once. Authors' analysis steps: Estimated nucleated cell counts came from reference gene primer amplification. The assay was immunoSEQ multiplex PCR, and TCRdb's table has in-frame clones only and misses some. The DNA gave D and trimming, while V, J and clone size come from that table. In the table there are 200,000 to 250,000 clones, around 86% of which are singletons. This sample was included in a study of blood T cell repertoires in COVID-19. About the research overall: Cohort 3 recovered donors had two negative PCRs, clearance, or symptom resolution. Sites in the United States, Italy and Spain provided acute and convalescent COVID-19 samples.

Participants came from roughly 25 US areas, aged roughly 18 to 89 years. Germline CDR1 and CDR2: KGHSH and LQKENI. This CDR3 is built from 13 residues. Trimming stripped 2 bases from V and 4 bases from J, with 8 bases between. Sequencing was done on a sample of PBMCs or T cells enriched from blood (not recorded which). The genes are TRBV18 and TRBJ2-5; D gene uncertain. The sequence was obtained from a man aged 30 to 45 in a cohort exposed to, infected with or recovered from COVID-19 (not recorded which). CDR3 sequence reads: CASSPSSVETQYF. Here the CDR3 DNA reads TGTGCCAGCTCACCAAGCTCGGTAGAGACCCAGTACTTC.